This T cell receptor (beta chain) was recovered during a study of human CD8 memory T cell subsets. This clonotype is identified as medium-sized from frequency. UMI-labeled 5' RACE yielded the TCR beta libraries. Each CDR3 protein gets one entry in TCRdb, which reprocessed the 5' RACE reads and gives no DNA. The table for this sample gives about 10,000 distinct CDR3 sequences. The CDR3 has 15 residues. Germline V gives CDR1 KGHSH, CDR2 LQKENI. Enrichment of total CD8+ T cells was achieved using negative magnetic separation. Sequenced sample: CD8+ T cells from PBMCs. The rearrangement links TRBV18 to TRBJ1-1; the TCRdb D gene call, TRBD1, has no DNA to confirm it. The receptor's source is a human donor in good health. The CDR3 loop is CASSRTGFSDTEAFF.